Listed here is a single TCR beta chain. Assay: immunoSEQ multiplex PCR; the TCRdb copy retains only in-frame clones and omits some. Seen here are approximately 490,000 clones, 87% observed once, and the top ten hold 0.7%. CDR3 length: 18 residues. Germline V gene data show CDR1 as SGDLS and CDR2 as YYNGEE. J gave up 0 bases and V 2 bases, and 11 bases lay outside the gene matches. This record belongs to a study of blood T cell repertoires in COVID-19. The wider study: Acute and convalescent COVID-19 samples came from the United States, Italy and Spain.

This TCR was sampled from a woman under 30 who had recovered from COVID-19. The chain joins TRBV9 to TRBJ2-3; 8 nucleotides agree with TRBD2. Sequenced sample: PBMCs or T cells enriched from blood (not recorded which). The CDR3 loop reads CASSVGRLAGPSTDTQYF. DNA for the CDR3: TGTGCCAGCAGCGTCGGTCGTTTAGCGGGGCCTAGCACAGATACGCAGTATTTT.